This T cell receptor (beta chain) was sequenced during a study of cytomegalovirus exposure and HLA in healthy donors. Whole-study results and caveats: Follow-up analysis seemed to connect common viral pathogens with several of the most significant clusters identified.

Concerning this clone itself: Its antigen remains unknown.

Researchers ran the PCR with 60 Vbeta and 13 Jbeta primers. Authors' data handling: Later work found around 85 million unique TCR beta chains, with roughly 11 million shared. Here immunoSEQ multiplex PCR was the method, and the copy in TCRdb shows in-frame clones only, minus some. The V and J calls and clone size were taken over from that table, and D and trimming were inferred from the DNA. The profile covers more than 85,000 clones, with around four fifths appearing a single time and around a tenth taken by the ten largest. This CDR3 is built from 15 residues. Germline V gene data show CDR1 as MNHEY and CDR2 as SVGAGI. The trim removed 0 bases at V and 2 bases at J, leaving 2 bases unmatched.

The V call is TRBV6-5, the J call TRBJ2-7; 9 nucleotides line up with TRBD2. The sample consisted of PBMCs. The receptor's source is a man aged 25-45 years in good health and CMV-seropositive. In DNA, the CDR3 is TGTGCCAGCAGTTACTCAGCGGGGGGCACCTACGAGCAGTACTTC. It translates to CASSYSAGGTYEQYF.